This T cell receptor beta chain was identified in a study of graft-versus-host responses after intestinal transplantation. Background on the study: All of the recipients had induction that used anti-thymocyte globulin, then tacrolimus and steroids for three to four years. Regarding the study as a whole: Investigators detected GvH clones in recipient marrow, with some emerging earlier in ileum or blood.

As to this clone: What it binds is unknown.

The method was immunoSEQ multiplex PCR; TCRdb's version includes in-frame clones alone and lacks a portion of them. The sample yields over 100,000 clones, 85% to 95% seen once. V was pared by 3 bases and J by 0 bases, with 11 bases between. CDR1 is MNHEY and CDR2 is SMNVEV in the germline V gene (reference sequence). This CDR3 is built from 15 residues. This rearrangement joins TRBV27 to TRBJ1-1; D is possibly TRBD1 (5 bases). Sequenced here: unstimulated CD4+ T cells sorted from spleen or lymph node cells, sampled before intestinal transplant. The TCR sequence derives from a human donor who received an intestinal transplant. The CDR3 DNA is TGTGCCAGCAGTTTTGGGACGAGGGTGAACACTGAAGCTTTCTTT. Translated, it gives CASSFGTRVNTEAFF.